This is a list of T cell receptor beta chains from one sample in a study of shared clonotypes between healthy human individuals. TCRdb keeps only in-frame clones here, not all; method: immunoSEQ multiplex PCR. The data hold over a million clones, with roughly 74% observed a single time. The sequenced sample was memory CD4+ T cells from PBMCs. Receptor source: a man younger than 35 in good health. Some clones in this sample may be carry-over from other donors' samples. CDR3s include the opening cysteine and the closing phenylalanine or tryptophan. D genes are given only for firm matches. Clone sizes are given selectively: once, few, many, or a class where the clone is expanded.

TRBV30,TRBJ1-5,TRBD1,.,CAWGYGTGRINQPQHF,TGTGCCTGGGGATACGGGACAGGGAGAATCAATCAGCCCCAGCATTTT
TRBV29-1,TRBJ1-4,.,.,CSVAETEKLFF,TGCAGCGTTGCAGAGACAGAAAAACTGTTTTTT
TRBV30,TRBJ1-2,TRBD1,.,CAWSIQGGNGYTF,TGTGCCTGGAGTATACAGGGGGGGAATGGCTACACCTTC
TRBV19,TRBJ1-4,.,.,CASRDGALVEKLFF,TGTGCCAGCCGGGACGGTGCGCTTGTAGAAAAACTGTTTTTT
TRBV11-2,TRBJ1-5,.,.,CASSSDGRRPGSNQPQHF,TGTGCCAGCAGCTCAGATGGGAGGAGGCCAGGGAGCAATCAGCCCCAGCATTTT
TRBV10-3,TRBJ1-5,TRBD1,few,CAISPTGDEQPQHF,TGTGCCATCAGTCCGACAGGGGATGAACAGCCCCAGCATTTT
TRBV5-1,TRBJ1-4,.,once,CASSLGRSATNEKLFF,TGCGCCAGCAGCTTGGGTCGATCAGCAACTAATGAAAAACTGTTTTTT
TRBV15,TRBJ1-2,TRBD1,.,CATSRLHRGSPIYTF,TGTGCCACCAGCAGACTTCACAGGGGCAGTCCGATTTACACCTTC
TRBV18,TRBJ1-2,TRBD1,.,CASSTGQEYGYTF,TGTGCCAGCTCAACTGGACAGGAGTATGGCTACACCTTC
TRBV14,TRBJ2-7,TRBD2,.,CASSQVSAGAYEQYF,TGTGCCAGCAGCCAAGTTTCGGCGGGAGCCTACGAGCAGTACTTC
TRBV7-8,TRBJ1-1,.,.,CASSLPGGTEAFF,TGTGCCAGCAGCTTACCCGGGGGAACTGAAGCTTTCTTT
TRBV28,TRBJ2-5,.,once,CASSSTVTQYF,TGTGCCAGCAGCAGCACAGTGACCCAGTACTTC
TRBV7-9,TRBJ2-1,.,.,CASSSGQFYNEQFF,TGTGCCAGCAGCTCCGGACAGTTCTACAATGAGCAGTTCTTC
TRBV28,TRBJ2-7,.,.,CASSFSSRGIGEQYF,TGTGCCAGCAGTTTTAGTAGCAGGGGTATAGGCGAGCAGTACTTC
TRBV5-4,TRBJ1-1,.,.,CASSFHGRNTEAFF,TGTGCCAGCAGCTTCCACGGGCGAAACACTGAAGCTTTCTTT
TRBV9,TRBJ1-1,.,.,CASSVTGGGTEAFF,TGTGCCAGCAGCGTAACAGGCGGAGGGACTGAAGCTTTCTTT
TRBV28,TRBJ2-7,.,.,CASSPPRGTYEQYF,TGTGCCAGCAGTCCCCCCCGGGGTACCTACGAGCAGTACTTC
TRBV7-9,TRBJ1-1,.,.,CASSPLWLEAFF,TGTGCCAGCAGCCCTCTATGGTTGGAAGCTTTCTTT
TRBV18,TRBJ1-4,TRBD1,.,CASSPGQGATNEKLFF,TGTGCCAGCTCACCGGGACAGGGAGCAACTAATGAAAAACTGTTTTTT
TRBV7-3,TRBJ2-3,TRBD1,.,CASSRTGVGTDTQYF,TGTGCCAGCAGCCGGACAGGGGTCGGCACAGATACGCAGTATTTT
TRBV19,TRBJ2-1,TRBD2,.,CASSLGLAENNEQFF,TGTGCCAGTAGTTTGGGACTAGCGGAAAACAATGAGCAGTTCTTC
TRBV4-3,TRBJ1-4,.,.,CASSQDGGGANEKLFF,TGCGCCAGCAGCCAAGATGGTGGGGGAGCTAATGAAAAACTGTTTTTT
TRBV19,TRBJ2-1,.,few,CASSIGQSGNEQFF,TGTGCCAGTAGTATAGGTCAGTCGGGGAATGAGCAGTTCTTC
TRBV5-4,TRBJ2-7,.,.,CASSLLGTSYEQYF,TGTGCCAGCAGCTTGCTGGGAACCTCCTACGAGCAGTACTTC
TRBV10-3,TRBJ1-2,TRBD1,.,CAIRQQGTNYGYTF,TGTGCCATCAGGCAACAGGGGACTAACTATGGCTACACCTTC
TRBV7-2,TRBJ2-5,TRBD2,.,CASSLEASGQETQYF,TGTGCCAGCAGCTTAGAGGCTAGCGGTCAAGAGACCCAGTACTTC
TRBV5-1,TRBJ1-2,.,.,CASSRAFQGDYGYTF,TGCGCCAGCAGCCGTGCCTTCCAGGGCGACTATGGCTACACCTTC
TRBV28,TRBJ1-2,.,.,CASTPFRSYGYTF,TGTGCCAGCACCCCTTTCCGCAGCTATGGCTACACCTTC
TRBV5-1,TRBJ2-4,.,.,CASSLGGEDIQYF,TGCGCCAGCAGCTTGGGGGGCGAAGACATTCAGTACTTC
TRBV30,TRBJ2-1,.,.,CAWSGWGSLEPALSEQFF,TGTGCCTGGAGTGGCTGGGGGAGCTTAGAACCCGCTTTGAGTGAGCAGTTCTTC
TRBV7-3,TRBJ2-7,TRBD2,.,CASSLTSGGSYEQYF,TGTGCCAGCAGTTTGACTAGCGGGGGCTCCTACGAGCAGTACTTC
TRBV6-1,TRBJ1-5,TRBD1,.,CASSGTGGYNQPQHF,TGTGCCAGCTCGGGGACAGGGGGCTACAATCAGCCCCAGCATTTT
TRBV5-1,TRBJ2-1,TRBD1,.,CASSPGQGGAFYNEQFF,TGCGCCAGCAGCCCGGGACAGGGAGGTGCGTTCTACAATGAGCAGTTCTTC
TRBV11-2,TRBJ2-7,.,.,CASSPNTPYEQYF,TGTGCCAGCAGCCCTAATACCCCCTACGAGCAGTACTTC
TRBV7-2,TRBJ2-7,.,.,CASSPETGSNEQYF,TGTGCCAGCAGCCCCGAGACAGGTTCAAACGAGCAGTACTTC
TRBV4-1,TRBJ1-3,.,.,CASSPILGVGSGNTIYF,TGCGCCAGCAGCCCAATATTGGGCGTCGGCTCTGGAAACACCATATATTTT
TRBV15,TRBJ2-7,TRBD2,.,CATSSSGRAFDEQYF,TGTGCCACCAGCAGTAGCGGGAGGGCCTTCGACGAGCAGTACTTC
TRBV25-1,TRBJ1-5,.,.,CASSGGGWAQHF,TGTGCCAGCAGTGGGGGGGGCTGGGCCCAGCATTTT
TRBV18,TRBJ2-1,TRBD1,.,CASSHQMSTGEHEQFF,TGTGCCAGCTCCCACCAGATGTCGACAGGGGAACATGAGCAGTTCTTC